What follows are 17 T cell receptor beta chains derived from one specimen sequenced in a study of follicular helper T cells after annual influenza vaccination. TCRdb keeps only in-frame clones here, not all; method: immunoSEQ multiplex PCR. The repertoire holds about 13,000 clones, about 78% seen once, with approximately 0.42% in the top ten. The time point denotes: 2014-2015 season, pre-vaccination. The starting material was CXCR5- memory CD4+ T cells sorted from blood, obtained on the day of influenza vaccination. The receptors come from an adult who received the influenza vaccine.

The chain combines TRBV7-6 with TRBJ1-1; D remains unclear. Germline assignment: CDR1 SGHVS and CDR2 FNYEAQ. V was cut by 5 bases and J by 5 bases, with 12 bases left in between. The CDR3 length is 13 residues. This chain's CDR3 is CASSLSGRTEAFF. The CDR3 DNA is TGTGCCAGCAGCCTCAGCGGGAGGACTGAAGCTTTCTTT.

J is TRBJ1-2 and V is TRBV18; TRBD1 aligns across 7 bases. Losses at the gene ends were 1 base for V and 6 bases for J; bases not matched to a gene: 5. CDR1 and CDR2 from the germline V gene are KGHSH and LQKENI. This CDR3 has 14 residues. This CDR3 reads CASSPLNRGDGYTF. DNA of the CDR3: TGTGCCAGCTCACCACTAAACAGGGGCGATGGCTACACCTTC.

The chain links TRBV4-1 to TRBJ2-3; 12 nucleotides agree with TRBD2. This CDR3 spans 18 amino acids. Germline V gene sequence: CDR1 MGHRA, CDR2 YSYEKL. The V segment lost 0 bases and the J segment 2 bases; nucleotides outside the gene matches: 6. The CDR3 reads CASSQDVPSGGATDTQYF. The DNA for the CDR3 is TGCGCCAGCAGCCAAGATGTCCCTAGCGGGGGGGCCACAGATACGCAGTATTTT.

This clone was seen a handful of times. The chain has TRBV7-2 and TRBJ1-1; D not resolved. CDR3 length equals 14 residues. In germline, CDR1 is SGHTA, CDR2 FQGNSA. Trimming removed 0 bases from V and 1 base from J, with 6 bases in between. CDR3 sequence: CASSLAAGNTEAFF. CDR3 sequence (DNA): TGTGCCAGCAGCTTAGCGGCCGGGAACACTGAAGCTTTCTTT.

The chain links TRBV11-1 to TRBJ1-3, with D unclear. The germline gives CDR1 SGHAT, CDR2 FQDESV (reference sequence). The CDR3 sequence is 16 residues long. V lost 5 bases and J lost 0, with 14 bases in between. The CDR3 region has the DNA TGTGCCAGCAGCCCGCCGATAGCATCCTCTGGAAACACCATATATTTT. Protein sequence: CASSPPIASSGNTIYF.

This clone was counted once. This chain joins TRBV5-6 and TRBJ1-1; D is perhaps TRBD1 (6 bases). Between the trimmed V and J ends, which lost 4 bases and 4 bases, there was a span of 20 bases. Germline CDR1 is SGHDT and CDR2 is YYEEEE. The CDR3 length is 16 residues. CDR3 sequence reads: CASSPRGGRFGTEAFF. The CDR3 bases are TGTGCCAGCAGCCCGAGGGGGGGACGTTTCGGCACTGAAGCTTTCTTT.

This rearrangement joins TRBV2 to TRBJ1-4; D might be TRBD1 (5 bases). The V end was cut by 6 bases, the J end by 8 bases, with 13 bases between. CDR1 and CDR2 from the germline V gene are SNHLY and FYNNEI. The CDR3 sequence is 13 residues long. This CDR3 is CASSASGGEKLFF. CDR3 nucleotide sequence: TGTGCCAGCAGCGCGAGTGGGGGGGAAAAACTGTTTTTT.

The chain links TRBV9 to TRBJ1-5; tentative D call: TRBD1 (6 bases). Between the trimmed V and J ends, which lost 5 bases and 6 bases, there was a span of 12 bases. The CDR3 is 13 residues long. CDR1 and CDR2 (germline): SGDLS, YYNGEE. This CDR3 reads CASSARGFQPQHF. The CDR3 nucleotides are TGTGCCAGCAGTGCCAGGGGTTTTCAGCCCCAGCATTTT.

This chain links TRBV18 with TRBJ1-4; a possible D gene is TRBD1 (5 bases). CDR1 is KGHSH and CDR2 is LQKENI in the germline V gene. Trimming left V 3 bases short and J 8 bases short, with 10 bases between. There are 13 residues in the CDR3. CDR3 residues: CASSPPGREKLFF. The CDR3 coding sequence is TGTGCCAGCTCACCCCCAGGGCGCGAAAAACTGTTTTTT. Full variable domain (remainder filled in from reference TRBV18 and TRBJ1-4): NAGVMQNPRHLVRRRGQEARLRCSPMKGHSHVYWYRQLPEEGLKFMVYLQKENIIDESGMPKERFSAEFPKEGPSILRIQQVVRGDSAAYFCASSPPGREKLFFGSGTQLSVL.

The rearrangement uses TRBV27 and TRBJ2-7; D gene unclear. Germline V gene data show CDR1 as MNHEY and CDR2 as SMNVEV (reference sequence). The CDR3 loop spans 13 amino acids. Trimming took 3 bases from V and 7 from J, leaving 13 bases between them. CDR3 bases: TGTGCCAGCAGTTTCCAATACACAAGTGAGCAGTACTTC. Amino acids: CASSFQYTSEQYF.

DNA for the CDR3: TGTGCCAGCAGTGCCACAGGGTTTTATAATTCACCCCTCCACTTT. Translating it yields CASSATGFYNSPLHF. The rearrangement uses TRBV27 and TRBJ1-6; a possible D gene is TRBD1 (6 bases). Trimming shortened V by 5 bases and J by 4 bases, and 12 bases separated the two germline ends. Germline V gene sequence: CDR1 MNHEY, CDR2 SMNVEV (reference sequence). This CDR3 is built from 15 residues.

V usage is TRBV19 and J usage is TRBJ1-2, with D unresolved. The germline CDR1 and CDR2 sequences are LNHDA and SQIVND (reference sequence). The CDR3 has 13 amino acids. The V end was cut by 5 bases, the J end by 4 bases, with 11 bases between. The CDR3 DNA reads TGTGCCAGTAGTTCATGGGTTTCCTATGGCTACACCTTC. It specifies CASSSWVSYGYTF.

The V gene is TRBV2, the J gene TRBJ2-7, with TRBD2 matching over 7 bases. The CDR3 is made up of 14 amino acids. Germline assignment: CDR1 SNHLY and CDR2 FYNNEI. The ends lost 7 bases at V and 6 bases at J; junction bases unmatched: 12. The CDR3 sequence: CASKLGGYGGEQYF. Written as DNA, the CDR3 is TGTGCCAGCAAGCTGGGGGGGTATGGAGGCGAGCAGTACTTC.

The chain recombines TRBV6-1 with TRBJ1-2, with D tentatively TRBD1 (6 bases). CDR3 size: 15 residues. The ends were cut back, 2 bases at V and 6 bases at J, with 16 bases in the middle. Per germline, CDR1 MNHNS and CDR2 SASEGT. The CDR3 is CASSELGGRDNGYTF. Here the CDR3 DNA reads TGTGCCAGCAGTGAATTGGGCGGCAGGGACAATGGCTACACCTTC.

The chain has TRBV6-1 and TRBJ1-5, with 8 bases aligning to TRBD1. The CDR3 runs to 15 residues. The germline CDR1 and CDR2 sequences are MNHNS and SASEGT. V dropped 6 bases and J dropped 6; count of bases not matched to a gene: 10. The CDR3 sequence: CASRRDRGRGQPQHF. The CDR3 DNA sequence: TGTGCCAGCAGGCGAGACAGGGGTCGAGGTCAGCCCCAGCATTTT.

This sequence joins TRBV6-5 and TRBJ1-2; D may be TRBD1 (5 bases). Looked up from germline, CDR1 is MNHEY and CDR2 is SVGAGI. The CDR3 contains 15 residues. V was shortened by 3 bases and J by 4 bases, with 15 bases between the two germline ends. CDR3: CASSYVIGAPYGYTF. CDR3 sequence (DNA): TGTGCCAGCAGTTATGTCATAGGGGCTCCCTATGGCTACACCTTC.

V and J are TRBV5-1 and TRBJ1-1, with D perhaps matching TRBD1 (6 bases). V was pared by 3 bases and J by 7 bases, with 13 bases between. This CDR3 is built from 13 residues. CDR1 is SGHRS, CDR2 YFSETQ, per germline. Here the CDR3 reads CASSSETGREAFF. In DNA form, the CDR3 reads TGCGCCAGCAGCTCGGAGACAGGTCGTGAAGCTTTCTTT.